This TCR beta chain was identified in a study of blood T cell repertoires in COVID-19. The wider study: There were acute and convalescent COVID-19 samples, and they came from the United States, Italy and Spain. The analysed material was cDNA or gDNA that came from T cells, B-cell-depleted T cells, or PBMCs.

Per the original methods: The assay estimated nucleated cells by amplifying reference gene primers. Using immunoSEQ multiplex PCR, the repertoire was profiled, and TCRdb retains in-frame clones only, with some absent. V and J calls and clone size are those listed in that table; D and trimming were worked out from the DNA. In the table there are some 97,000 clones, roughly 87% of which are singletons. V was trimmed by 0 bases and J by 7 bases, leaving 9 bases between them. The germline CDR1 and CDR2 sequences are SQVTM and ANQGSEA. CDR3 size: 12 residues. The clonotype was recovered from a man aged 30-40 years in a cohort sampled during active COVID-19. Sequencing used peripheral blood. The genes are TRBV29-1 and TRBJ1-2, with TRBD1 as a possible D gene (6 bases). CDR3 in amino acids: CSVEDPTGGYTF. CDR3 DNA: TGCAGCGTTGAAGATCCGACAGGTGGCTACACCTTC.